A single sample gave rise to the 20 T cell receptor beta chains below, sequenced in a study of T cell repertoires in cytomegalovirus infection. TCRdb analysed the reads with MiXCR anew, one entry per CDR3 protein. This sample yields around 130,000 distinct CDR3 sequences, of which around 25% are seen a single time; 30% to 40% belongs to the top ten. These TCRs' antigens remain unknown. Sequencing was done on a sample of PBMCs, sequenced either directly or after in vitro stimulation (not recorded which). These receptors came from a human donor in good health (CMV status not recorded). Some clones in this sample may be carry-over from other donors' samples.

V is TRBV6-2 or TRBV6-3 and J is TRBJ2-1, with D maybe TRBD2 (6 bases). Germline V lookup: CDR1 MNHEY, CDR2 SVGEGT. The CDR3 is made up of 12 amino acids. The V end lost 6 bases, the J end lost 4 bases, and 7 bases lay between the germline ends. CDR3 sequence (DNA): TGTGCCAGCAGCGCGGGGTACAATGAGCAGTTCTTC. It translates to CASSAGYNEQFF.

This sequence joins TRBV6-2 or TRBV6-3 and TRBJ2-7; D unclear. V shed 2 bases and J shed 0 bases, with 5 bases lying between them. Looked up from germline, CDR1 is MNHEY and CDR2 is SVGEGT. The CDR3 extends over 13 amino acids. The CDR3 DNA sequence: TGTGCCAGCAGTTACGCAAGCTCCTACGAGCAGTACGTC. It yields the protein CASSYASSYEQYV.

V and J are TRBV20-1 and TRBJ2-5; D gene uncertain. The V end was cut by 5 bases, the J end by 5 bases, with 6 bases between. Germline CDR1 DFQATT, CDR2 SNEGSKA (reference sequence). This CDR3 has 10 amino acids. The CDR3 sequence is CSAAGETQYF. CDR3 in DNA: TGCAGTGCTGCCGGGGAGACCCAGTACTTC.

This clonotype has just a few counts. DNA of the CDR3: TGTGCCAGCAGCATGACACCGGGACAGAACACCGGGGAGCTGTTTTTT. Encoded protein: CASSMTPGQNTGELFF. This sequence joins TRBV5-5 and TRBJ2-2; D may be TRBD1 (6 bases). This CDR3 is 16 amino acids long. Germline V gene data show CDR1 as SGHKS and CDR2 as YYEKEE (reference sequence). Trimming left V 4 bases short and J 1 base short, with 14 bases between.

V gene TRBV6-6 combines with J gene TRBJ1-1; no clear D gene. This CDR3 spans 13 amino acids. The germline V gene has CDR1 MNHNY and CDR2 SVGAGI (reference sequence). V was trimmed by 6 bases and J by 4 bases, leaving 12 bases between them. As DNA, the CDR3 is TGTGCCAGCAGAACCCTGGGTTTCACTGAAGCTTTCTTT. Translating it yields CASRTLGFTEAFF.

The sample holds a few counts of this clonotype. The CDR3 loop is CASSPRTRNTEAFF. Written as DNA, the CDR3 is TGTGCCAGCAGCCCGCGGACGAGGAACACTGAAGCTTTCTTT. This rearrangement joins TRBV7-2 to TRBJ1-1; D gene unclear. The V end lost 5 bases, the J end lost 1 base, and 11 bases lay between the germline ends. This CDR3 has 14 amino acids. Germline lookup yields CDR1 SGHTA and CDR2 FQGNSA. Drawing the rest from reference TRBV7-2 and TRBJ1-1, the complete variable domain is GAGVSQSPSNKVTEKGKDVELRCDPISGHTALYWYRQSLGQGLEFLIYFQGNSAPDKSGLPSDRFSAERTGGSVSTLTIQRTQQEDSAVYLCASSPRTRNTEAFFGQGTRLTVV.

The chain links TRBV20-1 to TRBJ2-2; D uncertain. The germline CDR1 and CDR2 sequences are DFQATT and SNEGSKA (reference sequence). V was shortened by 3 bases and J by 5 bases, with 10 bases between the two germline ends. The CDR3 extends over 13 amino acids. This CDR3 is CSASFGNTGELFF. CDR3 nucleotide sequence: TGCAGTGCTAGTTTTGGTAATACCGGGGAGCTGTTTTTT.

This clonotype was observed once. The chain links TRBV11-2 to TRBJ1-3, with D possibly being TRBD1 (5 bases). Germline V lookup: CDR1 SGHAT, CDR2 FQNNGV. Trimming removed 5 bases from V and 4 bases from J, with 15 bases in between. The CDR3 consists of 15 residues. The CDR3 region has the DNA TGTGCCAGCAGCCCAAACCTGGGACGGGGAAACACCATATATTTT. It translates to CASSPNLGRGNTIYF.

This chain connects TRBV7-2 to TRBJ2-3, with a possible D match to TRBD2 (5 bases). CDR3 length: 15 residues. Germline V lookup: CDR1 SGHTA, CDR2 FQGNSA. Trimming took off 3 bases at V and 3 bases at J, with 13 bases between the two ends. CDR3 loop: CASSFTPSGTDTQYF. In DNA, the CDR3 is TGTGCCAGCAGCTTTACGCCCAGCGGTACAGATACGCAGTATTTT.

This clonotype showed up many times. This rearrangement joins TRBV7-2 to TRBJ2-2; the D gene is possibly TRBD2 (5 bases). The CDR3 is made up of 15 amino acids. Germline values: CDR1 SGHTA, CDR2 FQGNSA. Between the trimmed V and J ends, which lost 1 base and 4 bases, there was a span of 10 bases. The DNA of the CDR3 is TGTGCCAGCAGCTTAGGAGGGAGTGTCACCGGGGAGCTGTTTTTT. It specifies CASSLGGSVTGELFF.

This clonotype has just a few counts. The chain recombines TRBV10-3 with TRBJ2-1; TRBD2 matches 12 bases. Germline assignment: CDR1 ENHRY and CDR2 SYGVKD. With V trimmed by 5 bases and J by 8 bases, 7 bases remained unmatched. CDR3 length: 15 amino acids. The CDR3 DNA sequence: TGTGCCATCAGTCTTGGACTAGCGGGAAGATATGAGCAGTTCTTC. Translation: CAISLGLAGRYEQFF.

This chain connects TRBV6-1 to TRBJ2-1; 9 positions match TRBD1. Germline CDR1 and CDR2: MNHNS and SASEGT. The CDR3 spans 15 residues. V lost 6 bases and J lost 5; bases outside the gene matches: 8. The CDR3 nucleotides read TGTGCCAGCAGCCTCCCGGGACAGGGTAACAATGAGCAGTTCTTC. Its translation: CASSLPGQGNNEQFF.

With regard to this clonotype: Because the CDR3 is missing its conserved closing phenylalanine or tryptophan, this is likely a read error. The genes are TRBV6-5 and TRBJ1-5, with TRBD1 matching over 9 bases. This CDR3 is built from 18 residues. With V trimmed by 2 bases and J by 0 bases, 8 bases remained unmatched. Germline V gene sequence: CDR1 MNHEY, CDR2 SVGAGI. CDR3 sequence: CASSYPPGQGFSNQPQHY. CDR3 bases: TGTGCCAGCAGTTACCCGCCGGGACAGGGTTTTAGCAATCAGCCCCAGCATTAT.

The sample holds a few counts of this clonotype. The chain carries TRBV28 and TRBJ2-1; D remains ambiguous. In germline, CDR1 is MDHEN, CDR2 SYDVKM. V was trimmed by 6 bases and J by 0 bases, leaving 15 bases between them. The CDR3 length is 16 residues. The CDR3 spells CASRRGRTSSYNEQFF. CDR3 DNA: TGTGCCAGCAGAAGAGGACGCACGAGCTCCTACAATGAGCAGTTCTTC.

This clonotype was found a few times. The chain combines TRBV7-9 with TRBJ1-2, with a possible D match to TRBD1 (6 bases). Germline V gives CDR1 SEHNR, CDR2 FQNEAQ (reference sequence). The CDR3 loop spans 16 amino acids. Trimming took off 0 bases at V and 6 bases at J, with 17 bases between the two ends. CDR3 nucleotides: TGTGCCAGCAGCTTAGCCGGCACAGGGCTAAGGAATGGCTACACCTTC. Translation gives CASSLAGTGLRNGYTF.

The rearrangement joins TRBV28 to TRBJ2-5, with 7 bases aligning to TRBD2. Per the germline V gene, CDR1 is MDHEN and CDR2 is SYDVKM. The V and J ends lost 2 bases and 4 bases, in that order; junction bases with no gene match: 4. This CDR3 spans 14 amino acids. As DNA, the CDR3 is TGTGCCAGCAGTTTAAGGCTAGCGGCAGAGACCCAGTACTTC. It codes for CASSLRLAAETQYF.

The chain is built from TRBV3-1 and TRBJ2-1; 7 bases align to TRBD2. The CDR3 runs 14 residues. The junction had 7 bases not matched to a gene; V was cut back by 4 bases and J by 7 bases. CDR1 and CDR2 from the germline V gene are LGHDT and YNNKEL (reference sequence). CDR3 coding DNA: TGTGCCAGCAGCCTGGAACTAGCGCAGAATGAGCAGTTCTTC. It yields the protein CASSLELAQNEQFF.

This clonotype showed up just a few times. The chain employs TRBV7-2 and TRBJ1-2, with 7 bases lining up with TRBD1. V lost 1 base to trimming and J lost 0 bases; unmatched junction nucleotides: 8. The CDR3 has 17 amino acids. Germline CDR1 SGHTA, CDR2 FQGNSA. CDR3 bases: TGTGCCAGCAGCTTAGTCCCACAGGGGCGATCTAACTATGGCTACACCTTC. Residues: CASSLVPQGRSNYGYTF.

The CDR3 loop reads CASRGRNTEAFF. In nucleotides, the CDR3 is TGTGCCAGCAGAGGAAGGAACACTGAAGCTTTCTTT. The chain employs TRBV27 and TRBJ1-1; D call uncertain. Germline-derived CDR1 and CDR2 are MNHEY and SMNVEV (reference sequence). The CDR3 has 12 residues. The V end was cut by 6 bases, the J end by 1 base, with 6 bases between.

This clonotype showed up many times. V usage is TRBV11-2 and J usage is TRBJ1-4; tentative D call: TRBD1 (6 bases). The CDR3 totals 17 residues. Trimming took off 6 bases at V and 4 bases at J, with 21 bases between the two ends. CDR1 and CDR2 (germline): SGHAT, FQNNGV. This CDR3 reads CASRVTRSRTVNEKLFF. Written as DNA, the CDR3 is TGTGCCAGCAGGGTAACCAGAAGTCGGACAGTTAATGAAAAACTGTTTTTT.